Sequencing of this T cell receptor beta chain was carried out in a study of blood T cell repertoires in COVID-19. Per the germline V gene, CDR1 is LGHNA and CDR2 is YSLEER. Deletions cut 6 bases from V and 0 bases from J, with 12 bases between. This CDR3 is 14 amino acids long. Some clones are missing from TCRdb's copy, which holds only in-frame ones; the method was immunoSEQ multiplex PCR. The sample records about 260,000 clones, approximately 86% being singletons. The material sequenced was peripheral blood. V gene TRBV4-3 combines with J gene TRBJ2-7, with D possibly matching TRBD2 (6 bases). The clonotype was recovered from a woman in her 50s who had recovered from COVID-19. CDR3 amino acids: CASSQRALSYEQYF. The CDR3 DNA reads as TGCGCCAGCAGTCAGCGGGCACTCTCCTACGAGCAGTACTTC.